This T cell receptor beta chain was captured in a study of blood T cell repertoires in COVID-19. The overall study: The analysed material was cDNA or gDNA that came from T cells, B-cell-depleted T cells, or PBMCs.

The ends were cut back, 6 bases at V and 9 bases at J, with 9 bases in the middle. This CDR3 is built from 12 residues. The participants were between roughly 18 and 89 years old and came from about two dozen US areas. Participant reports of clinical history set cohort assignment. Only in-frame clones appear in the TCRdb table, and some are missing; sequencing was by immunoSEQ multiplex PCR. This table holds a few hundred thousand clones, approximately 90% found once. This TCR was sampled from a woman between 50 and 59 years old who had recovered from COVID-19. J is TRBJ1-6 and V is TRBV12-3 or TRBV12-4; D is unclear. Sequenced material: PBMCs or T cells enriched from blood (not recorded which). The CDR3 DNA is TGTGCCAGCAGGTTTCCCGGTTCACCCCTCCACTTT. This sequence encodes CASRFPGSPLHF.